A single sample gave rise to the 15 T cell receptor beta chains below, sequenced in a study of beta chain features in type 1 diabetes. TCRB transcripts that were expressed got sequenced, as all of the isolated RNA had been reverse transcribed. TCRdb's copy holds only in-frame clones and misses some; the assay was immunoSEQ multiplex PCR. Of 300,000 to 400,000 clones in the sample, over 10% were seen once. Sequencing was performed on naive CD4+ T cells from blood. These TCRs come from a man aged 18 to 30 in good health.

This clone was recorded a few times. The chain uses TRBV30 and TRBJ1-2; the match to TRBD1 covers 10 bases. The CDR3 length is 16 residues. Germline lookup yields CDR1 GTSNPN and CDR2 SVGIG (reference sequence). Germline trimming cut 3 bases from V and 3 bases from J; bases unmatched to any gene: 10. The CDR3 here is CAWRGSGTGAYYGYTF. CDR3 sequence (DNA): TGTGCCTGGAGGGGATCCGGGACAGGGGCTTACTATGGCTACACCTTC.

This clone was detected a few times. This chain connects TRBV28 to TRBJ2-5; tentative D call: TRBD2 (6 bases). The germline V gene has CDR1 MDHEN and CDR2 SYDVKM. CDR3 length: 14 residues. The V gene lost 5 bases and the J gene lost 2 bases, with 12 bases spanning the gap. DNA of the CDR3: TGTGCCAGCAGTCCAGCGGGCCTACAAGAGACCCAGTACTTC. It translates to CASSPAGLQETQYF.

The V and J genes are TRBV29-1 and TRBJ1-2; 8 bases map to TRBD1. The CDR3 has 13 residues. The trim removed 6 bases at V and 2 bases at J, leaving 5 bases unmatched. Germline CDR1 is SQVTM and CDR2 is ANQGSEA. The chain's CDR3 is CSVRTGRNYGYTF. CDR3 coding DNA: TGCAGCGTGAGGACAGGGAGGAACTATGGCTACACCTTC.

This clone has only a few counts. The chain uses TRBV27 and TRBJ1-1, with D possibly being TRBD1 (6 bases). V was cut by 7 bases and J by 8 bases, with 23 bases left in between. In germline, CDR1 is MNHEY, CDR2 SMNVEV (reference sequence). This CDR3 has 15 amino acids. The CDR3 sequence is CASNTGQTKNLEAFF. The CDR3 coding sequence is TGTGCCAGCAATACAGGACAGACTAAAAACCTGGAAGCTTTCTTT.

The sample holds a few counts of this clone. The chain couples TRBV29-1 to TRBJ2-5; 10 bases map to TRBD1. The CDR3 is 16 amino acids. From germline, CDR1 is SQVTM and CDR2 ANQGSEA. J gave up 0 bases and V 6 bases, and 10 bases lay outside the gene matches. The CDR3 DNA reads TGCAGCGTAACGGGACAGGGGACCCCGTACCAAGAGACCCAGTACTTC. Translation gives CSVTGQGTPYQETQYF.

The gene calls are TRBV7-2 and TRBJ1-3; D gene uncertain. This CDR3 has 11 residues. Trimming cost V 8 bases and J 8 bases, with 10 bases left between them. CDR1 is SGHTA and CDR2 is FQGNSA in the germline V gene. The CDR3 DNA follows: TGTGCCAGCGCATCGGGATACACCATATATTTT. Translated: CASASGYTIYF.

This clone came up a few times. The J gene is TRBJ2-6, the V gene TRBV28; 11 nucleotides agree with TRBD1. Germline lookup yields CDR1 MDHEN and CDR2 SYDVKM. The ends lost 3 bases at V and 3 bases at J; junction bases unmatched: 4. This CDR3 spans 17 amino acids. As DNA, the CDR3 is TGTGCCAGCAGTTTCGGGACAGGGGGTTTTGGGGCCAACGTCCTGACTTTC. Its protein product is CASSFGTGGFGANVLTF.

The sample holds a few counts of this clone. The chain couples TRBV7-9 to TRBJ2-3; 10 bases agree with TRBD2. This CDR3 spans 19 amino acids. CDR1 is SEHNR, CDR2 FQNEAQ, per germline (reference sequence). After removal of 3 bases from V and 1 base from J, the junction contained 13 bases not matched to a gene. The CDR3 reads CASSLTRIGLAERTDTQYF. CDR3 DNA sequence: TGTGCCAGCAGCTTGACTCGAATCGGACTAGCGGAACGCACAGATACGCAGTATTTT.

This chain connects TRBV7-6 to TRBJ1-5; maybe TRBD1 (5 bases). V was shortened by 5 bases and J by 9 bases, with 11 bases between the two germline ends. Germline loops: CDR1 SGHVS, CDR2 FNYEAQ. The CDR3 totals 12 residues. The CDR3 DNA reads TGTGCCAGCAGCCAACTCACAGGGCCCCAGCATTTT. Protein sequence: CASSQLTGPQHF.

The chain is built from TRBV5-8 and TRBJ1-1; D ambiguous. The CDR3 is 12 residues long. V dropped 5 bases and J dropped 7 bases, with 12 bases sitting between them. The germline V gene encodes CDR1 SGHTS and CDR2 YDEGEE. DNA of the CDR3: TGTGCCAGCAGGATAAGAGAGGATGAAGCTTTCTTT. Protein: CASRIREDEAFF.

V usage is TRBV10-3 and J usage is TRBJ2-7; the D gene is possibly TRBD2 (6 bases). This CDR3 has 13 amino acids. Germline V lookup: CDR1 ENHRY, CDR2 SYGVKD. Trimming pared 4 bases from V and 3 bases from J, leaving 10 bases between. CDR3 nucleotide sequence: TGTGCCATCAGTGCCGGACTAAACTACGAGCAGTACTTC. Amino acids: CAISAGLNYEQYF.

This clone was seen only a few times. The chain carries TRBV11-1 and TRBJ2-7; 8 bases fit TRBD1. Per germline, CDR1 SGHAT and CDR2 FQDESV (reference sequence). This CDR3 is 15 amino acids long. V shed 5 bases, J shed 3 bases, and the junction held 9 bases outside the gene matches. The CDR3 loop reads CASSPPGTGIYEQYF. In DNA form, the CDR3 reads TGTGCCAGCAGCCCACCCGGGACAGGTATCTACGAGCAGTACTTC.

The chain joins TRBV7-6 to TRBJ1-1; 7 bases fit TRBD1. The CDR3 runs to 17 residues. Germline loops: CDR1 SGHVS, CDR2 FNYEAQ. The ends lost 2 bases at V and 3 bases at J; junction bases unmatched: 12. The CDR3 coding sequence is TGTGCCAGCAGCTTACCAACCGCAGGGGGGACTCACACTGAAGCTTTCTTT. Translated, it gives CASSLPTAGGTHTEAFF.

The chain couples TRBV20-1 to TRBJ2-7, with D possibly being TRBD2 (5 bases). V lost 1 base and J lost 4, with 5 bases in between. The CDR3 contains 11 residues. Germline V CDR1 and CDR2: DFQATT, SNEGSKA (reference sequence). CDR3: CSARAGYEQYF. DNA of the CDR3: TGCAGTGCTAGAGCGGGGTACGAGCAGTACTTC.

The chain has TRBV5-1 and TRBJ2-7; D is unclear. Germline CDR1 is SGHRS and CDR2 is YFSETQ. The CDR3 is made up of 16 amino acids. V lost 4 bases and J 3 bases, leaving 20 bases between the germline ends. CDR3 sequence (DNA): TGCGCCAGCAGCCTGGAGTCCCGCCGAGCCGACTACGAGCAGTACTTC. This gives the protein CASSLESRRADYEQYF.